The TCR beta chain described here comes from a study of cytomegalovirus exposure and HLA in healthy donors. With 60 Vbeta and 13 Jbeta primers, the PCR was carried out. Libraries were prepared by immunoSEQ multiplex PCR; TCRdb keeps only in-frame clonotypes and omits some of them. The top ten clones hold around 3.5% of a sample with approximately 190,000 clones, about 80% of them seen once. This CDR3 has 11 amino acids. Germline-derived CDR1 and CDR2 are SGHRS and YFSETQ. V dropped 5 bases and J dropped 7; count of bases not matched to a gene: 3. The specimen sequenced was PBMCs. The rearrangement joins TRBV5-1 to TRBJ2-7; 7 nucleotides line up with TRBD1. The origin of this receptor is a man aged 35 to 55 in good health and CMV-seropositive. CDR3 nucleotides: TGCGCCAGCAGTATACAGGGGGAGCAGTACTTC. Translating gives CASSIQGEQYF.